This T cell receptor (beta chain) was sequenced in a study of blood T cell repertoires in COVID-19. Across the whole study: PBMCs, B-cell-depleted T cells, or T cells provided the cDNA or gDNA that made up the material.

As handled by the study authors: Estimation of nucleated cell counts was performed using reference gene primer amplification. Only in-frame clones appear in the TCRdb table, and some are missing; sequencing was by immunoSEQ multiplex PCR. V and J calls plus clone size are reproduced from that table; the DNA served to infer D and trimming. Of roughly 280,000 clones listed, 84% are singletons. The CDR3 sequence is 13 residues long. Germline lookup yields CDR1 SGHRS and CDR2 YFSETQ. V lost 0 bases and J 0 bases, leaving 3 bases between the germline ends. The sequence derives from a man between 60 and 75 years old with acute or convalescent COVID-19. The V call is TRBV5-1, the J call TRBJ1-1; unclear D gene. The source material was peripheral blood. CDR3 loop: CASSLELNTEAFF. In nucleotides, the CDR3 is TGCGCCAGCAGCTTGGAGCTGAACACTGAAGCTTTCTTT.